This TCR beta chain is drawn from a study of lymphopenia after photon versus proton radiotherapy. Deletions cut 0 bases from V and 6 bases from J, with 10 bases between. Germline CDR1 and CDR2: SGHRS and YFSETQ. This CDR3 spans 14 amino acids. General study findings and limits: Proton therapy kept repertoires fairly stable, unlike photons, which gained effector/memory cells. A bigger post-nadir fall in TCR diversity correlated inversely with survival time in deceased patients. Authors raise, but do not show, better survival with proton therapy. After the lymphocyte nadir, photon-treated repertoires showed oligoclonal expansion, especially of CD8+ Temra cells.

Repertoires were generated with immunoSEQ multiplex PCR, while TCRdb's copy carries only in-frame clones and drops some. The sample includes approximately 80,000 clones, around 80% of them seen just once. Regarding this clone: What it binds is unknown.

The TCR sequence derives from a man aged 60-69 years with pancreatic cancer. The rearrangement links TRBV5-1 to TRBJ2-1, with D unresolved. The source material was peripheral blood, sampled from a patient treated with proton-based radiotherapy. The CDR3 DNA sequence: TGCGCCAGCAGCTTGGACGGGCGAACCAATGAGCAGTTCTTC. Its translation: CASSLDGRTNEQFF.